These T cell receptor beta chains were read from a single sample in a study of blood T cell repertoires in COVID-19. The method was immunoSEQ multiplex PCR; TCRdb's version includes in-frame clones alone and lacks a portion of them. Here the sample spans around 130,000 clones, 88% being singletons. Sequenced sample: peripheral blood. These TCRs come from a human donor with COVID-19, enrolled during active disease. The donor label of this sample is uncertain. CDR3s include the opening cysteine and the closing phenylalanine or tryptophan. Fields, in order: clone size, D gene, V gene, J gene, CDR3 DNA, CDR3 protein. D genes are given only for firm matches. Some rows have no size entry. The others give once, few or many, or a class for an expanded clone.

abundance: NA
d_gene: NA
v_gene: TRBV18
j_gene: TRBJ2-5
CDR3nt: TGTGCCAGCTCACCAGGATGGGCGGGGGAGACCCAGTACTTC
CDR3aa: CASSPGWAGETQYF

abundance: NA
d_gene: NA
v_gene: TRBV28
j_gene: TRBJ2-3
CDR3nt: TGTGCCAGCACCCGAAGTGAGGGCGCGGGAGATACGCAGTATTTT
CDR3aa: CASTRSEGAGDTQYF

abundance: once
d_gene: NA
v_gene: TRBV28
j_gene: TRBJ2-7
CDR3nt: TGTGCCAGCAAGGGGTACGAGCAGTACTTC
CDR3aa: CASKGYEQYF

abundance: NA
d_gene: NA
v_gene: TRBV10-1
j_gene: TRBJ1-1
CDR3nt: TGCGCCAGCAGTGAGTCAAGGGGACAGAACACTGAAGCTTTCTTT
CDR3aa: CASSESRGQNTEAFF

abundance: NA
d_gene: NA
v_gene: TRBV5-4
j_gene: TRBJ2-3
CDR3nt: TGTGCCAGCAGCCCCCCGGGGACAGATACGCAGTATTTT
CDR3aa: CASSPPGTDTQYF

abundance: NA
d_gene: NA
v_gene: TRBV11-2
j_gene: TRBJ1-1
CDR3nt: TGTGCCAGCAGCTTATATCGTCCTGAAGCTTTCTTT
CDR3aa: CASSLYRPEAFF

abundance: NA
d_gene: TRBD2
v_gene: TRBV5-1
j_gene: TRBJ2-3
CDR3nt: TGCGCCAGCAGCTATCTAGCGGGGGGCAACACAGATACGCAGTATTTT
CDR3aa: CASSYLAGGNTDTQYF

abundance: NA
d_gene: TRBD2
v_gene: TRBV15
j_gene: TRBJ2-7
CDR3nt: TGTGCCACCAGCAGAGATCGGGGGGCTAGCGGGGGCGCAGGTAACGAGCAGTACTTC
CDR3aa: CATSRDRGASGGAGNEQYF

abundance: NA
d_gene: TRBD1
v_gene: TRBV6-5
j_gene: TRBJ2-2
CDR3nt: TGTGCCAGCAGTTACCTGGACAGGGTCCCCACCGGGGAGCTGTTTTTT
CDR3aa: CASSYLDRVPTGELFF

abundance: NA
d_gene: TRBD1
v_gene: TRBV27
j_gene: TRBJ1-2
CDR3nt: TGTGCCAGCAGTTTACAGGGGGGAATAAACTATGGCTACACCTTC
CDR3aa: CASSLQGGINYGYTF

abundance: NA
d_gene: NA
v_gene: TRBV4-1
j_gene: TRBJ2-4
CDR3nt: TGCGCCAGCAGCCAAGAAAAGGGGGAAGTAAACATTCAGTACTTC
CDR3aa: CASSQEKGEVNIQYF

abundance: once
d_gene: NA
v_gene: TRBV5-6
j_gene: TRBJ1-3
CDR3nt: TGTGCCAGCAGCTTGAGGGGTTACGGAAACACCATATATTTT
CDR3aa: CASSLRGYGNTIYF

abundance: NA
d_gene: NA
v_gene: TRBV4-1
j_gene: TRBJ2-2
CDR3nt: TGCGCCAGCAGCCAAGGGAGGAGCACCGGGGAGCTGTTTTTT
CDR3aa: CASSQGRSTGELFF